This T cell receptor (beta chain) was sequenced during a study of graft-versus-host responses after intestinal transplantation. CDR1 is SGHDN, CDR2 FVKESK, per germline. V lost 0 bases and J lost 4, with 10 bases in between. The CDR3 length is 15 residues. This clone was seen a handful of times. The antigen is undetermined. TCRdb's table, derived via immunoSEQ multiplex PCR, lists solely in-frame clones and lacks some. The sample consists of tens of thousands of clones, 83% of them appearing once. The chain links TRBV14 to TRBJ1-5; maybe TRBD1 (5 bases). The source is a human donor who received an intestinal transplant. Sequenced here: unstimulated CD8+ T cells sorted from spleen or lymph node cells, sampled before intestinal transplant. The CDR3 reads CASSQEGHLNQPQHF. The CDR3, as DNA: TGTGCCAGCAGCCAAGAAGGACATTTGAATCAGCCCCAGCATTTT.